The 12 T cell receptor beta chains below come from one sample, sequenced in a study of blood T cell repertoires in COVID-19. The table came from immunoSEQ multiplex PCR; TCRdb's copy has only in-frame clones and leaves some out. In the table there are about 190,000 clones, approximately 80% of which are singletons. What was sequenced was peripheral blood. The receptors come from a woman aged 45-65 years with acute or convalescent COVID-19.

The chain employs TRBV7-9 and TRBJ1-3; a possible D gene is TRBD1 (5 bases). Per germline, CDR1 SEHNR and CDR2 FQNEAQ (reference sequence). The CDR3 contains 16 residues. V was shortened by 6 bases and J by 0 bases, with 15 bases between the two germline ends. The CDR3 sequence is CASRLDSVLSGNTIYF. The CDR3 DNA is TGTGCCAGCAGACTTGACAGTGTCCTCTCTGGAAACACCATATATTTT.

The chain recombines TRBV30 with TRBJ2-5, with D possibly TRBD2 on 5 matching bases. With 3 bases removed from V and 5 bases from J, the gap between germline ends came to 22 bases. The CDR3 has 16 residues. Germline V gene lookup returns CDR1 GTSNPN and CDR2 SVGIG (reference sequence). The CDR3, as DNA: TGTGCCTGGAGGTGGCGGGTTAGTGACCTCGGGGAGACCCAGTACTTC. Translating it yields CAWRWRVSDLGETQYF.

The V and J genes are TRBV5-1 and TRBJ2-2, with 9 bases lining up with TRBD1. V lost 4 bases to trimming and J lost 3 bases; unmatched junction nucleotides: 4. The CDR3 runs 15 residues. Germline V lookup: CDR1 SGHRS, CDR2 YFSETQ. The CDR3 nucleotides read TGCGCCAGCAGCCGGACAGGGGTGGACACCGGGGAGCTGTTTTTT. Protein sequence: CASSRTGVDTGELFF.

The rearrangement uses TRBV6-5 and TRBJ2-7; 7 nucleotides align to TRBD1. Trimming took 6 bases from V and 4 from J; bases not matched to a gene: 9. Germline values: CDR1 MNHEY, CDR2 SVGAGI. The CDR3 loop spans 14 amino acids. CDR3 region: CASRKDRASYEQYF. The DNA for the CDR3 is TGTGCCAGCAGGAAAGACAGGGCCTCTTACGAGCAGTACTTC.

The gene calls are TRBV9 and TRBJ2-3; 7 positions agree with TRBD1. The CDR3 totals 13 residues. V lost 5 bases to trimming and J lost 1 base; unmatched junction nucleotides: 1. Germline CDR1 SGDLS, CDR2 YYNGEE. The CDR3 loop is CASRGGGTDTQYF. The CDR3 DNA reads as TGTGCCAGCAGAGGGGGCGGCACAGATACGCAGTATTTT.

This sequence joins TRBV7-2 and TRBJ2-2, with TRBD2 identical over 10 bases. CDR3 length: 18 amino acids. V was clipped by 5 bases and J by 8 bases; unmatched bases: 17. Germline CDR1 is SGHTA and CDR2 is FQGNSA. The CDR3 loop reads CASSPSQPSGSGLGELFF. The CDR3 bases are TGTGCCAGCAGCCCATCACAGCCTAGCGGGAGCGGACTAGGGGAGCTGTTTTTT.

Only a few counts were recorded for this clone. The chain employs TRBV3-1 (or the pseudogene TRBV3-2) and TRBJ1-1; 7 bases line up with TRBD1. The CDR3 has 13 residues. J was trimmed by 5 bases and V by 4 bases; bases with no gene match: 4. CDR1 LGHDT and CDR2 YNNKEL come from the germline V gene (reference sequence). The CDR3 reads CASSRAGGTEAFF. CDR3 DNA: TGTGCCAGCAGCCGGGCAGGGGGGACTGAAGCTTTCTTT.

The chain recombines TRBV19 with TRBJ1-1, with TRBD1 matching 9 bases. The length of the CDR3 is 13 residues. Germline trimming cut 6 bases from V and 7 bases from J; bases unmatched to any gene: 6. Per the germline V gene, CDR1 is LNHDA and CDR2 is SQIVND (reference sequence). Written as DNA, the CDR3 is TGTGCCAGTAGCCCTCGGACAGGGGATGAAGCTTTCTTT. Residues: CASSPRTGDEAFF.

This clone appeared a single time. V and J are TRBV6-5 and TRBJ2-2, with 8 bases lining up with TRBD2. Germline V gives CDR1 MNHEY, CDR2 SVGAGI. With V trimmed by 6 bases and J by 7 bases, 4 bases remained unmatched. The CDR3 is 13 residues long. CDR3 DNA sequence: TGTGCCAGCAGGGGACTAGTTGGCGGGGAGCTGTTTTTT. Amino acids: CASRGLVGGELFF.

The chain employs TRBV19 and TRBJ1-5; TRBD1 might be the D (6 bases). CDR1 LNHDA and CDR2 SQIVND come from the germline V gene (reference sequence). Trimming shortened V by 5 bases and J by 0 bases, and 11 bases separated the two germline ends. This CDR3 has 15 residues. The CDR3 DNA follows: TGTGCCAGTAGTGGACAGCGGAATAGCAATCAGCCCCAGCATTTT. It encodes CASSGQRNSNQPQHF.

The chain recombines TRBV9 with TRBJ2-2, with TRBD2 as a possible D gene (5 bases). This CDR3 contains 16 residues. V was shortened by 1 base and J by 4 bases, with 14 bases between the two germline ends. Germline CDR1 reads SGDLS; CDR2 reads YYNGEE. In DNA, the CDR3 is TGTGCCAGCAGCGTAACCCCGGACTTAGGCACCGGGGAGCTGTTTTTT. Protein: CASSVTPDLGTGELFF.

This clone is a singleton in its sample. This chain joins TRBV9 and TRBJ1-1, with 10 bases fitting TRBD1. Germline V CDR1 and CDR2: SGDLS, YYNGEE. This CDR3 spans 14 amino acids. V lost 4 bases and J lost 5; bases outside the gene matches: 5. The CDR3 protein is CASSFGQGGTEAFF. The CDR3 DNA sequence: TGTGCCAGCAGCTTCGGACAGGGGGGAACTGAAGCTTTCTTT.